This T cell receptor beta chain was found in a study of blood T cell repertoires in COVID-19. Across the study: Samples taken during acute and convalescent COVID-19 were collected in the United States, Italy and Spain. PBMCs, B-cell-depleted T cells, or T cells were the source of the cDNA or gDNA that made up the material.

Looked up from germline, CDR1 is KGHSH and CDR2 is LQKENI. This CDR3 is built from 17 residues. Deletions cut 3 bases from V and 4 bases from J, with 19 bases between. In the authors' workflow: Reference gene primers were amplified, and this amplification served to estimate nucleated cell counts. Measured with immunoSEQ multiplex PCR; TCRdb has only the in-frame clones, and not every one. Clone size and the V and J calls come from that table; the DNA yielded D and trimming. The data contain roughly 200,000 clones, around four fifths of them singletons. This clonotype was sampled from a man between 65 and 85 years old with active or convalescent COVID-19. V gene TRBV18 combines with J gene TRBJ2-1; maybe TRBD2 (6 bases). Sequenced input: peripheral blood. The CDR3: CASSPTGGRGSYNEQFF. CDR3 in DNA: TGTGCCAGCTCACCTACCGGGGGAAGGGGCTCGTACAATGAGCAGTTCTTC. Full variable domain (outside the CDR3, taken from reference TRBV18 and TRBJ2-1): NAGVMQNPRHLVRRRGQEARLRCSPMKGHSHVYWYRQLPEEGLKFMVYLQKENIIDESGMPKERFSAEFPKEGPSILRIQQVVRGDSAAYFCASSPTGGRGSYNEQFFGPGTRLTVL.